This record looks at one T cell receptor (beta chain) sequence and its context. This sample is drawn from a study of blood T cell repertoires in COVID-19. Study overall: T cells, B-cell-depleted T cells, or PBMCs supplied cDNA or gDNA.

As processed by the authors: The authors estimated nucleated cell counts from reference gene primer amplification. Profiling relied on immunoSEQ multiplex PCR, and the TCRdb table lists in-frame clones only, not all of them. V and J calls and clone size come straight from that table; D and trimming were deduced from the DNA. The table records about 82,000 clones, around 83% of them present only once. The CDR3 sequence is 14 residues long. J was trimmed by 7 bases and V by 5 bases; bases with no gene match: 10. Per the germline V gene, CDR1 is SEHNR and CDR2 is FQNEAQ (reference sequence). This chain joins TRBV7-9 and TRBJ1-2, with TRBD1 matching over 7 bases. The specimen was peripheral blood. The origin of this receptor is a woman aged 55-70 years with acute or convalescent COVID-19. The DNA of the CDR3 is TGTGCCAGCAGCCGAGGGGGGACAGTGGTTGGCTACACCTTC. It is translated as CASSRGGTVVGYTF.